The sequence of this T cell receptor (beta chain) was determined in a study of spatial heterogeneity in lung cancer. MiXCR was run by TCRdb on the 5' RACE reads, yielding one entry per CDR3 protein. The sample carries around 8,000 distinct CDR3 sequences, roughly 8.6% recorded once. Documented time point: sample taken at primary tumor resection. Untreated early-stage non-small cell lung cancer patients, around 72 in total, were the donors. V lost 3 bases and J lost 2, with 0 bases in between. The germline V gene has CDR1 SGHRS and CDR2 YFSETQ. The CDR3 covers 12 residues. Many counts were recorded for this clonotype.

The V gene is TRBV5-1, the J gene TRBJ2-6; D ambiguous. The input for sequencing was PBMCs, taken at surgery. The TCR sequence derives from a male donor with early-stage non-small cell lung cancer. The CDR3 here is CASSSGANVLTF. CDR3 DNA sequence: TGCGCCAGCAGCTCTGGGGCCAACGTCCTGACTTTC.